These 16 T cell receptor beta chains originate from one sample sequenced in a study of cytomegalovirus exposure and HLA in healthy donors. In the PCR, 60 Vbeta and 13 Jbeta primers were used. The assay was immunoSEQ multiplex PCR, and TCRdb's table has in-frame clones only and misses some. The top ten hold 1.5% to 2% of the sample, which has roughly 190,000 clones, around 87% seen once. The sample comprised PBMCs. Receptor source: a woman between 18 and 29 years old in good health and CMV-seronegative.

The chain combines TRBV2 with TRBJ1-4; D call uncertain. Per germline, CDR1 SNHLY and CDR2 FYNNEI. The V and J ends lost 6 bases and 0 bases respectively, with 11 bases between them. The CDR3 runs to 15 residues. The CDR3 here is CASSRDTSTNEKLFF. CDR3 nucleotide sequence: TGTGCCAGCAGCCGAGACACGTCAACTAATGAAAAACTGTTTTTT.

The CDR3 sequence is CASSYRRYSNQPQHF. Written as DNA, the CDR3 is TGTGCCAGCAGTTACCGCAGATATAGCAATCAGCCCCAGCATTTT. The chain carries TRBV6-5 and TRBJ1-5; D call uncertain. V was clipped by 2 bases and J by 0 bases, with 8 bases between them. Per the germline V gene, CDR1 is MNHEY and CDR2 is SVGAGI. The CDR3 runs to 15 residues.

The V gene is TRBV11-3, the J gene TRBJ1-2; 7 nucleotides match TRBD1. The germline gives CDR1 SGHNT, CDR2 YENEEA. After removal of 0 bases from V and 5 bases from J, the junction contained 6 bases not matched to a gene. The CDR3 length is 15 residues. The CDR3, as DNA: TGTGCCAGCAGCTTAGACGGACAGGTTGGGTATGGCTACACCTTC. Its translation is CASSLDGQVGYGYTF.

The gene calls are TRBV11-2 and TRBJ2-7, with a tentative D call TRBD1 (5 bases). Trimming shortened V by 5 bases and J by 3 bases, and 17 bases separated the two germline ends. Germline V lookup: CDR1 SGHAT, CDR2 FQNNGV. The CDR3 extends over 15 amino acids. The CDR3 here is CASSQGVTHVYEQYF. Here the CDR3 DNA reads TGTGCCAGCAGCCAAGGGGTAACACATGTCTACGAGCAGTACTTC.

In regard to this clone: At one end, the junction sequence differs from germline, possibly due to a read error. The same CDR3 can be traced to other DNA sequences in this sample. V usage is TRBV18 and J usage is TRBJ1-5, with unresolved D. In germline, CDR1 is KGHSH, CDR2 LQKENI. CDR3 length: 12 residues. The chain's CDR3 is CASSPPDGLPHF. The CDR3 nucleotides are TGTGCCAGCTCGCCACCGGACGGACTACCGCATTTT.

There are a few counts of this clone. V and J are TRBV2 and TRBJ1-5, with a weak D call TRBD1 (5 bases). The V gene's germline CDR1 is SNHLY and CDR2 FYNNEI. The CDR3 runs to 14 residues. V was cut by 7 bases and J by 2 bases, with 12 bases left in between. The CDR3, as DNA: TGTGCCAGCACCCCTGGAGGGGGCAATCAGCCCCAGCATTTT. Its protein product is CASTPGGGNQPQHF.

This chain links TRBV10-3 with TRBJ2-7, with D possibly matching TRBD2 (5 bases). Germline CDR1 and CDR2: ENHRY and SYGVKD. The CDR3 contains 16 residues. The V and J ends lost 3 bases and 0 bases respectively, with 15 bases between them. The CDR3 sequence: CAISDPPLEPSYEQYF. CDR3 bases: TGTGCCATCAGTGATCCCCCACTAGAGCCCTCCTACGAGCAGTACTTC.

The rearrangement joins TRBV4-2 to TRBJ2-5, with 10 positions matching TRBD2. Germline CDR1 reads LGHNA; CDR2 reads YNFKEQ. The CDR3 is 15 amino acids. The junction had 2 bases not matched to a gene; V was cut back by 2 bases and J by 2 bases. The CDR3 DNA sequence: TGTGCCAGCAGCCAACCTAGCGGGAGACAAGAGACCCAGTACTTC. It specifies CASSQPSGRQETQYF.

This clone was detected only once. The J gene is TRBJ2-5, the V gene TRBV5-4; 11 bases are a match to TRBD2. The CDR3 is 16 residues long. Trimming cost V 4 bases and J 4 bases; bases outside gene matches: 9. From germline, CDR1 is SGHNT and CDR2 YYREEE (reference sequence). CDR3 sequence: CASSPIAGGPGETQYF. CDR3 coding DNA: TGTGCCAGCAGCCCAATAGCGGGAGGGCCTGGAGAGACCCAGTACTTC.

CDR3 protein: CASSLVRGRLNTEAFF. CDR3 sequence (DNA): TGCGCCAGCAGCCTTGTAAGAGGCAGACTGAACACTGAAGCTTTCTTT. V is TRBV5-1 and J is TRBJ1-1; D remains unclear. This CDR3 has 16 amino acids. Germline lookup yields CDR1 SGHRS and CDR2 YFSETQ. V lost 4 bases and J lost 0, with 16 bases in between.

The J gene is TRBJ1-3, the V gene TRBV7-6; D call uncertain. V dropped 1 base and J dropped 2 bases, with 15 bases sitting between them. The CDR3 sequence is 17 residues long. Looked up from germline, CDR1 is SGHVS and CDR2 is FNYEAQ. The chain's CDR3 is CASSLGREAQAGNTIYF. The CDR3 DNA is TGTGCCAGCAGCTTAGGTAGGGAGGCCCAGGCTGGAAACACCATATATTTT.

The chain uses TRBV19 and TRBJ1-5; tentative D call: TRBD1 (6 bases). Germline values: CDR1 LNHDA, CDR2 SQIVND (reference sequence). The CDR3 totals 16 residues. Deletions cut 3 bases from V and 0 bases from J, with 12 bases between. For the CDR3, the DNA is TGTGCCAGTAGTATGGCAGGGGTCCTTAGCAATCAGCCCCAGCATTTT. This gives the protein CASSMAGVLSNQPQHF.

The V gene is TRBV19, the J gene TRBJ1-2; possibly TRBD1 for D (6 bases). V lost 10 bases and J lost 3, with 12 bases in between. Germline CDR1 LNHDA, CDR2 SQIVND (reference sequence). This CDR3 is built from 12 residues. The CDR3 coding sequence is TGTGCCACCCGGGAGGGGGACTATGGCTACACCTTC. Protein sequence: CATREGDYGYTF.

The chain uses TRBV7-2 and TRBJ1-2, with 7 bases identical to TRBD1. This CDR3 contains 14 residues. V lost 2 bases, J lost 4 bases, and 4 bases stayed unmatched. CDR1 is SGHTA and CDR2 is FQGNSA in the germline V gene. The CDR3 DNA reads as TGTGCCAGCAGCTTAAGCAGGGGGAGCTATGGCTACACCTTC. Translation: CASSLSRGSYGYTF.

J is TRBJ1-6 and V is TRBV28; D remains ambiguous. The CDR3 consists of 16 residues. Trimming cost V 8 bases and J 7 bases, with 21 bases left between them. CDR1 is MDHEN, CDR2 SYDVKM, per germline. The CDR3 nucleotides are TGTGCCAGCCGACGACCCTTGGACGGACTAAATTCACCCCTCCACTTT. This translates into CASRRPLDGLNSPLHF.

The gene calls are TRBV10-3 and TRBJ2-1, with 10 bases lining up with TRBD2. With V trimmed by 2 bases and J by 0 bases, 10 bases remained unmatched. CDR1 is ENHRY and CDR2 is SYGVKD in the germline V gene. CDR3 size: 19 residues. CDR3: CAISEGGLARQGSYNEQFF. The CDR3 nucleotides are TGTGCCATCAGTGAGGGGGGACTAGCGAGACAGGGCTCCTACAATGAGCAGTTCTTC.